These 21 T cell receptor beta chains came from one sample sequenced in a study of OX40 agonist ivuxolimab in advanced cancers. Clones were read by immunoSEQ multiplex PCR, and TCRdb kept only the in-frame ones, dropping some. Here the sample spans roughly 61,000 clones, roughly 89% being singletons. The sample in question was CD4+ or CD8+ T cells sorted from blood, obtained in a trial of the OX40 agonist ivuxolimab. All receptors come from an adult with an advanced solid tumor such as melanoma, head and neck, liver or kidney cancer.

The genes are TRBV9 and TRBJ2-3, with 7 nucleotides matching TRBD2. The V and J ends lost 0 bases and 2 bases, in that order; junction bases with no gene match: 6. Germline V gene sequence: CDR1 SGDLS, CDR2 YYNGEE. The CDR3 has 16 amino acids. The CDR3 sequence: CASSVGVSGNTDTQYF. The CDR3 DNA reads as TGTGCCAGCAGCGTAGGGGTCAGCGGGAACACAGATACGCAGTATTTT.

The V gene is TRBV5-6, the J gene TRBJ1-5; 7 bases align to TRBD1. CDR3 length: 16 residues. CDR1 is SGHDT and CDR2 is YYEEEE in the germline V gene. With V trimmed by 1 base and J by 4 bases, 8 bases remained unmatched. CDR3 DNA sequence: TGTGCCAGCAGCTTGTTCGGGCGCAGGGGGAATCAGCCCCAGCATTTT. It is translated as CASSLFGRRGNQPQHF. The complete variable domain, with remaining parts taken from reference TRBV5-6 and TRBJ1-5, reads DAGVTQSPTHLIKTRGQQVTLRCSPKSGHDTVSWYQQALGQGPQFIFQYYEEEERQRGNFPDRFSGHQFPNYSSELNVNALLLGDSALYLCASSLFGRRGNQPQHFGDGTRLSIL.

The genes are TRBV7-9 and TRBJ1-5; TRBD1 matches 9 bases. J was trimmed by 7 bases and V by 5 bases; bases with no gene match: 6. The CDR3 is 14 residues long. Germline V CDR1 and CDR2: SEHNR, FQNEAQ (reference sequence). CDR3 loop: CASSKDRGWQPQHF. CDR3 coding DNA: TGTGCCAGCAGCAAGGACAGGGGTTGGCAGCCCCAGCATTTT.

The chain combines TRBV6-5 with TRBJ1-4; TRBD1 aligns across 8 bases. Losses at the gene ends were 2 bases for V and 4 bases for J; bases not matched to a gene: 3. Germline CDR1 is MNHEY and CDR2 is SVGAGI. The CDR3 totals 15 residues. The CDR3 sequence is CASSYQGAHNEKLFF. In nucleotides, the CDR3 is TGTGCCAGCAGTTACCAGGGGGCACATAATGAAAAACTGTTTTTT.

The chain employs TRBV23-1 and TRBJ2-4; D remains ambiguous. TRBV23-1 is an ORF; its function is uncertain. Between the trimmed V and J ends, which lost 5 bases and 7 bases, there was a span of 15 bases. This CDR3 has 14 residues. The CDR3 sequence: CASSGCEWDNIQYF. The CDR3 nucleotides are TGCGCCAGCAGTGGTTGTGAATGGGATAACATTCAGTACTTC.

This chain connects TRBV27 to TRBJ2-5; D is unclear. V dropped 0 bases and J dropped 5 bases, with 16 bases sitting between them. CDR3 length: 16 amino acids. CDR1 and CDR2 from the germline V gene are MNHEY and SMNVEV (reference sequence). The CDR3 spells CASSLSVRRTRETQYF. CDR3 DNA sequence: TGTGCCAGCAGTTTATCCGTAAGACGAACCCGGGAGACCCAGTACTTC.

V gene TRBV29-1 combines with J gene TRBJ2-7, with D unresolved. This CDR3 comprises 14 residues. The V gene's germline CDR1 is SQVTM and CDR2 ANQGSEA. The V end was cut by 0 bases, the J end by 6 bases, with 15 bases between. The CDR3 reads CSVEDRAPGREQYF. CDR3 coding DNA: TGCAGCGTTGAAGACCGCGCGCCAGGACGCGAGCAGTACTTC.

The chain carries TRBV2 and TRBJ2-5; the D gene is possibly TRBD2 (6 bases). The J call is uncertain, as TRBJ2-7 better fits the DNA end. CDR1 is SNHLY, CDR2 FYNNEI, per germline. CDR3 length: 12 amino acids. The CDR3 nucleotides are TGTGCCAGCATGCGGGGAGTCGACGAGCAGTACTTC. Translating gives CASMRGVDEQYF.

The gene calls are TRBV28 and TRBJ1-2; D not certain. Germline CDR1 MDHEN, CDR2 SYDVKM. Between the trimmed V and J ends, which lost 2 bases and 2 bases, there was a span of 6 bases. This CDR3 has 13 residues. Here the CDR3 reads CASSLTDNYGYTF. DNA for the CDR3: TGTGCCAGCAGTTTAACGGACAACTATGGCTACACCTTC.

The genes are TRBV5-1 and TRBJ2-5; 7 positions match TRBD1. CDR3 length: 16 residues. After removal of 3 bases from V and 5 bases from J, the junction contained 13 bases not matched to a gene. CDR1 is SGHRS, CDR2 YFSETQ, per germline. CDR3 region: CASSSTPGGTGETQYF. As DNA, the CDR3 is TGCGCCAGCAGCTCGACCCCAGGGGGAACCGGGGAGACCCAGTACTTC.

The CDR3 DNA is TGTGCCAGCAGCCGGGACTCCCTTTGGTACAATGAGCAGTTCTTC. This encodes CASSRDSLWYNEQFF. V and J are TRBV11-2 and TRBJ2-1; the D gene is possibly TRBD2 (6 bases). Germline CDR1 reads SGHAT; CDR2 reads FQNNGV. Trimming took 5 bases from V and 4 from J, leaving 15 bases between them. The CDR3 contains 15 residues.

J is TRBJ2-1 and V is TRBV5-1; D gene uncertain. This CDR3 has 15 residues. Germline lookup yields CDR1 SGHRS and CDR2 YFSETQ. Trimming shortened V by 4 bases and J by 0 bases, and 11 bases separated the two germline ends. The CDR3 bases are TGCGCCAGCAGCAGAGGAGACACCTCCTACAATGAGCAGTTCTTC. The encoded protein is CASSRGDTSYNEQFF.

This clone was found a few times. The chain couples TRBV30 to TRBJ1-1; D unresolved. Germline assignment: CDR1 GTSNPN and CDR2 SVGIG (reference sequence). V lost 2 bases to trimming and J lost 3 bases, with 7 bases between them. This CDR3 is 12 amino acids long. The CDR3 coding sequence is TGTGCCTGGAGTCGAGGGTACACTGAAGCTTTCTTT. Protein sequence: CAWSRGYTEAFF.

As concerns this clone: One end of the junction does not line up with germline, which may come from a read error. This chain uses TRBV6-1 with TRBJ1-2, with a possible D match to TRBD1 (5 bases). The CDR3 extends over 13 amino acids. The germline gives CDR1 MNHNS, CDR2 SASEGT. The CDR3 DNA reads TGTGCCAGCAGCCGATCCTGGGGAGACAGAGAATCCTTC. Translating gives CASSRSWGDRESF.

This sequence joins TRBV2 and TRBJ1-1; D remains ambiguous. This CDR3 comprises 13 residues. The V gene lost 3 bases and the J gene lost 3 bases, with 8 bases spanning the gap. The germline CDR1 and CDR2 sequences are SNHLY and FYNNEI. CDR3 bases: TGTGCCAGCAGTGATTCTCGGGACACTGAAGCTTTCTTT. This translates into CASSDSRDTEAFF.

The V gene is TRBV19, the J gene TRBJ2-7; the match to TRBD1 covers 10 bases. The CDR3 runs to 14 residues. Germline CDR1 LNHDA, CDR2 SQIVND (reference sequence). The junction had 1 base not matched to a gene; V was cut back by 3 bases and J by 2 bases. The CDR3 DNA reads TGTGCCAGTAGTATCGACAGGGGGCCCTACGAGCAGTACTTC. Its translation: CASSIDRGPYEQYF. Using reference TRBV19 and TRBJ2-7 for the parts outside the CDR3, the full variable domain is DGGITQSPKYLFRKEGQNVTLSCEQNLNHDAMYWYRQDPGQGLRLIYYSQIVNDFQKGDIAEGYSVSREKKESFPLTVTSAQKNPTAFYLCASSIDRGPYEQYFGPGTRLTVT.

The chain couples TRBV29-1 to TRBJ2-7; D unclear. The CDR3 sequence is 13 residues long. The germline V and J ends were trimmed by 3 bases and 7 bases, with 16 bases remaining between them. Germline values: CDR1 SQVTM, CDR2 ANQGSEA. This CDR3 reads CSVDARTGGEQYF. The CDR3, as DNA: TGCAGCGTTGACGCAAGGACGGGCGGTGAGCAGTACTTC.

In DNA form, the CDR3 reads TGTGCCAGCATCAAGCGGGGGGCCGGGCAGGGTACGCAGTATTTT. It encodes CASIKRGAGQGTQYF. V and J are TRBV7-2 and TRBJ2-3; 9 nucleotides match TRBD2. CDR1 SGHTA and CDR2 FQGNSA come from the germline V gene. After removal of 7 bases from V and 8 bases from J, the junction contained 13 bases not matched to a gene. The CDR3 spans 15 residues.

This chain links TRBV11-3 with TRBJ2-5; D is perhaps TRBD2 (5 bases). The CDR3 sequence is 15 residues long. V lost 6 bases to trimming and J lost 1 base, with 15 bases between them. Looked up from germline, CDR1 is SGHNT and CDR2 is YENEEA. CDR3 loop: CASSVTGVPQETQYF. CDR3 DNA: TGTGCCAGCAGTGTAACCGGGGTTCCCCAAGAGACCCAGTACTTC.

This clone was seen only once. This rearrangement joins TRBV18 to TRBJ2-2, with TRBD1 matching 7 bases. CDR3 size: 15 residues. CDR1 is KGHSH, CDR2 LQKENI, per germline. V lost 5 bases, J lost 2 bases, and 5 bases stayed unmatched. Written as DNA, the CDR3 is TGTGCCAGCTCAGCTAACAGGGGAAACACCGGGGAGCTGTTTTTT. It yields the protein CASSANRGNTGELFF.

The gene calls are TRBV13 and TRBJ1-1; D remains unclear. Germline V gene sequence: CDR1 PRHDT, CDR2 FYEKMQ (reference sequence). The CDR3 totals 14 residues. V lost 3 bases to trimming and J lost 3 bases, with 11 bases between them. The CDR3 nucleotides are TGTGCCAGCAGCTTGCGGGCCCTAGACACTGAAGCTTTCTTT. As protein: CASSLRALDTEAFF. Based on the CDR3 plus reference TRBV13 and TRBJ1-1, the full variable domain is AAGVIQSPRHLIKEKRETATLKCYPIPRHDTVYWYQQGPGQDPQFLISFYEKMQSDKGSIPDRFSAQQFSDYHSELNMSSLELGDSALYFCASSLRALDTEAFFGQGTRLTVV.